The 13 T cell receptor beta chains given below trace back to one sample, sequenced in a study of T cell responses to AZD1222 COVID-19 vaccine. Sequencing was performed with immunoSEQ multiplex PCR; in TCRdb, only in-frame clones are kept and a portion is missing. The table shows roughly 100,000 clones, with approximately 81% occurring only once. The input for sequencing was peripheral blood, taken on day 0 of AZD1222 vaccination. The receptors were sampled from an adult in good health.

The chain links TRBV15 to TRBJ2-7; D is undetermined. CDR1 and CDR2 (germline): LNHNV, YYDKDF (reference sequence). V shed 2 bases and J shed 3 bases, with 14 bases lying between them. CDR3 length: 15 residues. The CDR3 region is CATSRSKGSFYEQYV. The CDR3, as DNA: TGTGCCACCAGCAGAAGTAAGGGTTCTTTCTACGAGCAGTACGTC.

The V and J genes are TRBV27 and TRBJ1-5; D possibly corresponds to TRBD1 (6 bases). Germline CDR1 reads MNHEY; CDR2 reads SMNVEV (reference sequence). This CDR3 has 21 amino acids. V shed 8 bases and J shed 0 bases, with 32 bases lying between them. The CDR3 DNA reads TGTGCCAGCCAATCCGCTCAAAAGGGGCAGGGGACCATTAATAGCAATCAGCCCCAGCATTTT. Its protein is CASQSAQKGQGTINSNQPQHF.

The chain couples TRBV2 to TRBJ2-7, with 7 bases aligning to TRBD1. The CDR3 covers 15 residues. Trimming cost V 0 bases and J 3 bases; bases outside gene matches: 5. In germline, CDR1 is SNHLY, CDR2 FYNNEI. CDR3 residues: CASSEAGQGVYEQYF. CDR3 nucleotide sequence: TGTGCCAGCAGTGAAGCAGGGCAGGGGGTCTACGAGCAGTACTTC.

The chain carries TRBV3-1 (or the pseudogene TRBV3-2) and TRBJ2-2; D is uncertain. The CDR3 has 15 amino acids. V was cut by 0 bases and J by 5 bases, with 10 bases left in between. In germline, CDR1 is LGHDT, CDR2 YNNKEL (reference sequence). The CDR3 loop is CASSQELGGTGELFF. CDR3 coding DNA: TGTGCCAGCAGCCAAGAGTTAGGTGGAACCGGGGAGCTGTTTTTT.

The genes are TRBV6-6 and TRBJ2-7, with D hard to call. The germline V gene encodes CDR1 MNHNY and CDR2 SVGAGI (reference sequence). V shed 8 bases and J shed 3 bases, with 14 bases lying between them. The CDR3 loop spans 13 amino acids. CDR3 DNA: TGTGCCAGCTCTCGAGTCACCAACTACGAGCAGTACTTC. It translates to CASSRVTNYEQYF.

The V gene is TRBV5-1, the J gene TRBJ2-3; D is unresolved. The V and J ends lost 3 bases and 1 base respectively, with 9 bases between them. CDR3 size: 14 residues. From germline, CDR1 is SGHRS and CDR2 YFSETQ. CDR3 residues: CASSSAMGTDTQYF. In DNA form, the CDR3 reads TGCGCCAGCAGCTCGGCAATGGGCACAGATACGCAGTATTTT. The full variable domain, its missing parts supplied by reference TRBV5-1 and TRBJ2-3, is KAGVTQTPRYLIKTRGQQVTLSCSPISGHRSVSWYQQTPGQGLQFLFEYFSETQRNKGNFPGRFSGRQFSNSRSEMNVSTLELGDSALYLCASSSAMGTDTQYFGPGTRLTVL.

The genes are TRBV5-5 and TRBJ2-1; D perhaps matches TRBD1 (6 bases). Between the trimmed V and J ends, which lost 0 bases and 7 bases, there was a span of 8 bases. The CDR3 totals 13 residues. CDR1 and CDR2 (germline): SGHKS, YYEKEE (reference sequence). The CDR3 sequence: CASSLAGQNEQFF. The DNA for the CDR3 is TGTGCCAGCAGCTTGGCAGGACAGAATGAGCAGTTCTTC.

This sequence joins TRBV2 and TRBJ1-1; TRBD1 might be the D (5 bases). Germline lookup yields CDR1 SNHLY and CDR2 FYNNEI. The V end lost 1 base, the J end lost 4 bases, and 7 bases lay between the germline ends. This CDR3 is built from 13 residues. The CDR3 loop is CASSEVGGTEAFF. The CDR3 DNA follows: TGTGCCAGCAGTGAAGTTGGGGGCACTGAAGCTTTCTTT.

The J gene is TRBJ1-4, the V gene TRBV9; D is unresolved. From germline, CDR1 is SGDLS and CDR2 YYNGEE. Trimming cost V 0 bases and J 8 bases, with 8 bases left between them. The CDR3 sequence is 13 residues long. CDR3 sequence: CASSVGEREKLFF. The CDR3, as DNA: TGTGCCAGCAGCGTAGGGGAGAGGGAAAAACTGTTTTTT. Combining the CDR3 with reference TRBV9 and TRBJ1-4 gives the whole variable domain DSGVTQTPKHLITATGQRVTLRCSPRSGDLSVYWYQQSLDQGLQFLIQYYNGEERAKGNILERFSAQQFPDLHSELNLSSLELGDSALYFCASSVGEREKLFFGSGTQLSVL.

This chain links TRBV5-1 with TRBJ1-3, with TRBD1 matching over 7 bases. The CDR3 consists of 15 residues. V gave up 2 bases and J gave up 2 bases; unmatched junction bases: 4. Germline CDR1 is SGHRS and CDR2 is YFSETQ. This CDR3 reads CASSFDREAGNTIYF. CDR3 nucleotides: TGCGCCAGCAGCTTTGACAGGGAAGCTGGAAACACCATATATTTT.

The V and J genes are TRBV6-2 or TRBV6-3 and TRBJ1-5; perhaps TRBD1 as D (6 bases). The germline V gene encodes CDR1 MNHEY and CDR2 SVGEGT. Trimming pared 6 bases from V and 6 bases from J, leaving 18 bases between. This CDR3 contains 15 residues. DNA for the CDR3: TGTGCCAGCAGCCGTACAGGGAATGGAGTTCAGCCCCAGCATTTT. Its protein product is CASSRTGNGVQPQHF.

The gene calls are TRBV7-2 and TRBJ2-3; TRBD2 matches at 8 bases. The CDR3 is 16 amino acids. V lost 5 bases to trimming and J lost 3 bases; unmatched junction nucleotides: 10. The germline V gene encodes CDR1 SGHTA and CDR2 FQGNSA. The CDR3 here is CASSQQAGGLTDTQYF. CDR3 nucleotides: TGTGCCAGCAGCCAGCAGGCGGGGGGACTTACAGATACGCAGTATTTT.

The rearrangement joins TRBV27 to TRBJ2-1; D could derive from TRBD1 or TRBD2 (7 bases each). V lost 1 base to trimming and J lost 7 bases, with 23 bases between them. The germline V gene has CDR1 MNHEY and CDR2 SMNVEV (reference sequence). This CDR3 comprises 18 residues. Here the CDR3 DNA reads TGTGCCAGCAGTTTATTCCGAGAGCGGGACAGTTATTTAAATGAGCAGTTCTTC. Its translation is CASSLFRERDSYLNEQFF.